Listed here are 19 T cell receptor beta chains from one sample, sequenced in a study of T cells in localized non-small cell lung cancer. TCRdb's copy holds only in-frame clones and misses some; the assay was immunoSEQ multiplex PCR. The sample includes about 17,000 clones, around 88% seen only once; the top ten take more than 3%. The starting material was peripheral blood, obtained before any cancer treatment. Receptors were obtained from a male donor aged 60 or older with stage II squamous cell lung carcinoma.

The chain combines TRBV5-5 with TRBJ1-3; 10 nucleotides match TRBD1. CDR1 and CDR2 from the germline V gene are SGHKS and YYEKEE (reference sequence). The V gene end was trimmed by 1 base and the J gene end by 4 bases; junction bases not matched to a gene: 8. This CDR3 region has 17 residues. The CDR3 spells CASSLFRQGAVGNTIYF. The CDR3 coding sequence is TGTGCCAGCAGCTTGTTCCGACAGGGGGCGGTAGGAAACACCATATATTTT.

This clone has a single count. V is TRBV9 and J is TRBJ2-3; 8 positions agree with TRBD2. Germline V CDR1 and CDR2: SGDLS, YYNGEE. The CDR3 length is 17 residues. Unmatched junction bases numbered 10, after V lost 1 base and J lost 3 bases. The CDR3, as DNA: TGTGCCAGCAGCGTAAGAGCGGGAGCAAGTGGAACAGATACGCAGTATTTT. This codes for CASSVRAGASGTDTQYF.

The chain is built from TRBV4-1 and TRBJ2-5; TRBD2 might be the D (6 bases). The CDR3 runs 14 residues. The germline V gene has CDR1 MGHRA and CDR2 YSYEKL. The V and J ends lost 4 bases and 4 bases respectively, with 13 bases between them. CDR3 amino acids: CASSLTSTRETQYF. The CDR3 DNA reads as TGCGCCAGCAGCCTCACCTCGACTAGAGAGACCCAGTACTTC.

The chain links TRBV19 to TRBJ1-1, with TRBD1 as a possible D gene (5 bases). The CDR3 has 14 residues. Trimming shortened V by 5 bases and J by 3 bases, and 13 bases separated the two germline ends. Germline V CDR1 and CDR2: LNHDA, SQIVND (reference sequence). The CDR3 region is CASSPGTVYTEAFF. The CDR3 DNA sequence: TGTGCCAGTAGTCCCGGGACCGTCTACACTGAAGCTTTCTTT. Looking up the rest from reference TRBV19 and TRBJ1-1 gives the full variable domain: DGGITQSPKYLFRKEGQNVTLSCEQNLNHDAMYWYRQDPGQGLRLIYYSQIVNDFQKGDIAEGYSVSREKKESFPLTVTSAQKNPTAFYLCASSPGTVYTEAFFGQGTRLTVV.

This rearrangement joins TRBV30 to TRBJ2-7, with TRBD2 matching 12 bases. V shed 1 base, J shed 3 bases, and the junction held 7 bases outside the gene matches. Germline assignment: CDR1 GTSNPN and CDR2 SVGIG (reference sequence). The CDR3 extends over 16 amino acids. This CDR3 reads CAWSEGLAGRDYEQYF. The CDR3 DNA sequence: TGTGCCTGGAGTGAGGGACTAGCGGGTCGGGACTACGAGCAGTACTTC.

The chain recombines TRBV18 with TRBJ2-7, with D perhaps matching TRBD1 or TRBD2 (5 bases each). This CDR3 is 15 amino acids long. V was pared by 6 bases and J by 4 bases, with 19 bases between. Looked up from germline, CDR1 is KGHSH and CDR2 is LQKENI. CDR3 coding DNA: TGTGCCAGCTCGCCGACCGGGACGAGTATTTACGAGCAGTACTTC. Residues: CASSPTGTSIYEQYF.

The chain uses TRBV10-3 and TRBJ2-1; 7 positions agree with TRBD2. The CDR3 is 13 amino acids. CDR1 is ENHRY and CDR2 is SYGVKD in the germline V gene. Trimming took 7 bases from V and 8 from J; bases not matched to a gene: 8. The CDR3 reads CAINPAGGDEQFF. The DNA of the CDR3 is TGTGCCATCAATCCCGCTGGGGGGGATGAGCAGTTCTTC.

The V call is TRBV7-9, the J call TRBJ2-7; 7 nucleotides agree with TRBD2. CDR3 length equals 12 residues. The V and J ends lost 9 bases and 5 bases, in that order; junction bases with no gene match: 7. Per the germline V gene, CDR1 is SEHNR and CDR2 is FQNEAQ (reference sequence). CDR3 loop: CASARGGDEQYF. DNA for the CDR3: TGTGCCAGTGCAAGGGGAGGGGACGAGCAGTACTTC.

The count of this clone is one. The chain couples TRBV18 to TRBJ2-2, with D possibly matching TRBD2 (5 bases). From germline, CDR1 is KGHSH and CDR2 LQKENI. The CDR3 runs to 14 residues. Deletions cut 5 bases from V and 7 bases from J, with 14 bases between. Written as DNA, the CDR3 is TGTGCCAGCTCAAGTTCCGGACTCGTCGGGGAGCTGTTTTTT. It codes for CASSSSGLVGELFF.

The chain employs TRBV18 and TRBJ2-7; D is unresolved. The length of the CDR3 is 12 residues. Germline V gene lookup returns CDR1 KGHSH and CDR2 LQKENI. Trimming shortened V by 0 bases and J by 6 bases, and 6 bases separated the two germline ends. CDR3 sequence reads: CASSPPKGEQYF. The CDR3 nucleotides are TGTGCCAGCTCACCACCGAAGGGCGAGCAGTACTTC.

The rearrangement links TRBV5-1 to TRBJ1-4, with 8 positions matching TRBD1. In germline, CDR1 is SGHRS, CDR2 YFSETQ. Unmatched junction bases numbered 9, after V lost 4 bases and J lost 7 bases. This CDR3 contains 15 residues. The chain's CDR3 is CASSTGHRGGEKLFF. CDR3 nucleotide sequence: TGCGCCAGCAGCACTGGCCACAGGGGGGGTGAAAAACTGTTTTTT.

This clone appeared once. The genes are TRBV10-3 and TRBJ2-3, with a possible D match to TRBD1 (5 bases). The CDR3 length is 13 residues. Germline V gives CDR1 ENHRY, CDR2 SYGVKD. Trimming cost V 0 bases and J 11 bases, with 12 bases left between them. The CDR3 protein is CAISESKGEGQYF. The CDR3 DNA follows: TGTGCCATCAGTGAGTCTAAAGGGGAAGGGCAGTATTTT.

The chain combines TRBV5-5 with TRBJ2-7; 8 nucleotides line up with TRBD2. From germline, CDR1 is SGHKS and CDR2 YYEKEE (reference sequence). CDR3 length equals 17 residues. The J segment lost 0 bases and the V segment lost 1 base, leaving 9 bases of the junction unmatched. The CDR3 loop reads CASSLREGFRGSYEQYF. Written as DNA, the CDR3 is TGTGCCAGCAGCTTGCGGGAGGGTTTTCGAGGCTCCTACGAGCAGTACTTC.

The chain joins TRBV5-1 to TRBJ2-3; D uncertain. The ends were cut back, 4 bases at V and 1 base at J, with 13 bases in the middle. The CDR3 contains 15 residues. Germline CDR1 is SGHRS and CDR2 is YFSETQ. The CDR3 bases are TGCGCCAGCAGCCAATTCCTCCAAGGCACAGATACGCAGTATTTT. Translated: CASSQFLQGTDTQYF.

This rearrangement joins TRBV30 to TRBJ2-7; D is ambiguous. V lost 0 bases, J lost 2 bases, and 5 bases lay in between. This CDR3 is built from 12 residues. Per the germline V gene, CDR1 is GTSNPN and CDR2 is SVGIG (reference sequence). This chain's CDR3 is CAWSVRTYEQYF. The CDR3 DNA is TGTGCCTGGAGTGTACGAACCTACGAGCAGTACTTC.

This chain uses TRBV10-3 with TRBJ1-2; TRBD1 agrees at 7 bases. Germline CDR1 and CDR2: ENHRY and SYGVKD. The CDR3 runs to 13 residues. V lost 7 bases and J lost 8; bases outside the gene matches: 10. In DNA, the CDR3 is TGTGCCATCACCCCAGGGGGTCTAGGCGGCTACACCTTC. This translates into CAITPGGLGGYTF.

This clone was seen just once. V gene TRBV19 combines with J gene TRBJ1-5; D gene ambiguous. Germline V gene lookup returns CDR1 LNHDA and CDR2 SQIVND (reference sequence). The CDR3 sequence is 13 residues long. Trimming took off 8 bases at V and 1 base at J, with 9 bases between the two ends. CDR3: CASGFISNQPQHF. For the CDR3, the DNA is TGTGCCAGTGGGTTCATAAGCAATCAGCCCCAGCATTTT.

V usage is TRBV7-2 and J usage is TRBJ1-1; no clear D gene. Germline V gene sequence: CDR1 SGHTA, CDR2 FQGNSA. V was pared by 5 bases and J by 1 base, with 14 bases between. The CDR3 is 15 residues long. As DNA, the CDR3 is TGTGCCAGCAGCCCCCCCATGGACGGGAACACTGAAGCTTTCTTT. Its protein product is CASSPPMDGNTEAFF.

The rearrangement uses TRBV27 and TRBJ1-5, with TRBD1 matching over 10 bases. The germline V gene encodes CDR1 MNHEY and CDR2 SMNVEV (reference sequence). Trimming cost V 6 bases and J 0 bases; bases outside gene matches: 17. The CDR3 is 20 amino acids. CDR3 nucleotides: TGTGCCAGCAGCCCCTCTGTCGGGACAGGGGTACCTTATAGCAATCAGCCCCAGCATTTT. This encodes CASSPSVGTGVPYSNQPQHF.